These 2 T cell receptor beta chains were sequenced from one sample in a study of blood T cell repertoires in COVID-19. The repertoire was sequenced with immunoSEQ multiplex PCR; TCRdb's copy has only in-frame clones and lacks some. The table has about 230,000 clones, over 80% seen once. Material: peripheral blood. All receptors derive from a woman aged 70-85 years with active or convalescent COVID-19.

J is TRBJ2-3 and V is TRBV5-1, with D possibly TRBD1 on 6 matching bases. Trimming stripped 4 bases from V and 2 bases from J, with 11 bases between. Germline assignment: CDR1 SGHRS and CDR2 YFSETQ. The CDR3 has 14 amino acids. The CDR3: CASSPDRITDTQYF. The CDR3 DNA follows: TGCGCCAGCAGCCCCGACAGGATCACAGATACGCAGTATTTT.

This clone was found once. This chain links TRBV27 with TRBJ1-2, with D perhaps TRBD1 (6 bases). From germline, CDR1 is MNHEY and CDR2 SMNVEV (reference sequence). The V end was cut by 2 bases, the J end by 4 bases, with 23 bases between. This CDR3 has 18 residues. The CDR3 bases are TGTGCCAGCAGTTTAGGGGGGGCAGGGAGCGGGCATTTCTATGGCTACACCTTC. It codes for CASSLGGAGSGHFYGYTF.